This T cell receptor (beta chain) originates from a study of control samples from healthy donors and cancer patients. This clone was observed a handful of times. The same CDR3 is also encoded by other DNA sequences in this sample. This table comes from immunoSEQ multiplex PCR, and its TCRdb copy is limited to in-frame clones, with some not included. The table lists approximately 230,000 clones, 82% of them singletons. The J segment lost 3 bases and the V segment lost 4 bases, leaving 8 bases of the junction unmatched. CDR3 length: 15 amino acids. Germline V gives CDR1 SGHRS, CDR2 YFSETQ. This clonotype was sampled from a woman aged 60-75 years with lung cancer. The genes are TRBV5-1 and TRBJ2-5; 8 bases map to TRBD1. Sequenced: PBMCs. The CDR3 here is CASSPTSGGEETQYF. The CDR3 DNA sequence: TGCGCCAGCAGCCCAACCTCAGGGGGCGAAGAGACCCAGTACTTC. Drawing the rest from reference TRBV5-1 and TRBJ2-5, the complete variable domain is KAGVTQTPRYLIKTRGQQVTLSCSPISGHRSVSWYQQTPGQGLQFLFEYFSETQRNKGNFPGRFSGRQFSNSRSEMNVSTLELGDSALYLCASSPTSGGEETQYFGPGTRLLVL.